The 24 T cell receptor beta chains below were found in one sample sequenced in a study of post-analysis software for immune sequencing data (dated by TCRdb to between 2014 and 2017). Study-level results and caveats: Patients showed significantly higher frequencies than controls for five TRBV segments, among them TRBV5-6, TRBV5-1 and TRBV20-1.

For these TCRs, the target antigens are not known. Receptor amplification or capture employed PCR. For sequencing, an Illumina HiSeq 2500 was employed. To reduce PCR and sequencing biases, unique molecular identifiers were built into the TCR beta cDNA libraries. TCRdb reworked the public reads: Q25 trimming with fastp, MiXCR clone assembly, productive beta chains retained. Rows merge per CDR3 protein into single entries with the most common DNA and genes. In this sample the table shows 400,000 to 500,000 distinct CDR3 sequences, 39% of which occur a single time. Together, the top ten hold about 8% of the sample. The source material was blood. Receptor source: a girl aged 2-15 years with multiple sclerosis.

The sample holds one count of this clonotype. The CDR3 region has the DNA TGTGCCAGTAGTATAGCAGGGAGCGCCTACAATGAGCAGTTCTTC. Residues: CASSIAGSAYNEQFF. The rearrangement links TRBV19 to TRBJ2-1, with D perhaps being TRBD1 or TRBD2 (5 bases each). Germline V gives CDR1 LNHDA, CDR2 SQIVND (reference sequence). This CDR3 spans 15 amino acids. V was cut by 1 base and J by 2 bases, with 9 bases left in between.

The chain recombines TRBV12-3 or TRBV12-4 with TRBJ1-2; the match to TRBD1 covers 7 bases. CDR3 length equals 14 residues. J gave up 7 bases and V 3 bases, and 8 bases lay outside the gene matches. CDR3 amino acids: CASSFRTGRAGYTF. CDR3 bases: TGTGCCAGCAGTTTTCGGACAGGCCGCGCTGGCTACACCTTC.

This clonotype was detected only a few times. CDR3 sequence reads: CASSLEDGISSTDTQYF. CDR3 in DNA: TGTGCCAGCAGCTTAGAAGACGGGATATCTAGCACAGATACGCAGTATTTT. This rearrangement joins TRBV7-8 to TRBJ2-3; D may be TRBD2 (5 bases). The V and J ends lost 1 base and 0 bases respectively, with 14 bases between them. Per germline, CDR1 SGHVS and CDR2 FQNEAQ. The CDR3 extends over 17 amino acids.

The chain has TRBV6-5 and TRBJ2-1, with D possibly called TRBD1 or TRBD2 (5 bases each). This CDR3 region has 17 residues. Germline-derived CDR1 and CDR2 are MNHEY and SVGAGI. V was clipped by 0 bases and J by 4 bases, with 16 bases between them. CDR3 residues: CASSYSLSGTRYNEQFF. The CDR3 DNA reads TGTGCCAGCAGTTACTCCCTCTCCGGGACCCGTTACAATGAGCAGTTCTTC.

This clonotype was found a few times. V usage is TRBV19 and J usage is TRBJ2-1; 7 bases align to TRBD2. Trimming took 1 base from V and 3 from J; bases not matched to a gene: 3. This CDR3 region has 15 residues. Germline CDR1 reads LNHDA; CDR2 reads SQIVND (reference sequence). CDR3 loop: CASSIVGGDYNEQFF. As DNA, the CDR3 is TGTGCCAGTAGTATAGTTGGGGGGGACTACAATGAGCAGTTCTTC.

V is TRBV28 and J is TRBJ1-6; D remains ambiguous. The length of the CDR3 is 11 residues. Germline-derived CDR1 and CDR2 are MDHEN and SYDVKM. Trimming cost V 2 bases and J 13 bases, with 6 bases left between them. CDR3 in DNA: TGTGCCAGCAGTTTACGGTCGCCCCTCCACTTT. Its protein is CASSLRSPLHF.

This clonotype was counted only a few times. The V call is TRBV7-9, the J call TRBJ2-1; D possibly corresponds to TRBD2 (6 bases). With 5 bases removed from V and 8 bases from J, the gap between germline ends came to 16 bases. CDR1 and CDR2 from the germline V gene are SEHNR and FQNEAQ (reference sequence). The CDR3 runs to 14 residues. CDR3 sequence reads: CASSPRGAEDEQFF. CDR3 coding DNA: TGTGCCAGCAGCCCCCGCGGGGCAGAGGATGAGCAGTTCTTC.

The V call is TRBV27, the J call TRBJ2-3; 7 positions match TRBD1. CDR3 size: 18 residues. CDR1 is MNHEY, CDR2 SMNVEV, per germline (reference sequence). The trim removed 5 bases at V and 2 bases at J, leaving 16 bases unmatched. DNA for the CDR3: TGTGCCAGCAGTCCACTCATCTCGGGACAGCTGCCCACAGATACGCAGTATTTT. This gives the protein CASSPLISGQLPTDTQYF.

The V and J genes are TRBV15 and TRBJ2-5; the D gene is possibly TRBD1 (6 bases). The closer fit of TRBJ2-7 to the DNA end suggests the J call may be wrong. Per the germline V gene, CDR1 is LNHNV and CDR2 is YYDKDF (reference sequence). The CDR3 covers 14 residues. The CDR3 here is CATSNLRGRHEQYF. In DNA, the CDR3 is TGTGCCACCAGCAACCTAAGGGGGAGACACGAGCAGTACTTC.

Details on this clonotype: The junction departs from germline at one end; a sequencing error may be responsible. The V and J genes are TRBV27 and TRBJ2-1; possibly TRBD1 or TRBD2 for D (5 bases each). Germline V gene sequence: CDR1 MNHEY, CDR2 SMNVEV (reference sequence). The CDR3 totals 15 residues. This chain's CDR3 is CVSSFGAVYNGEQFF. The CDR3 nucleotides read TGTGTCAGCAGTTTCGGGGCAGTGTACAATGGTGAGCAGTTCTTC.

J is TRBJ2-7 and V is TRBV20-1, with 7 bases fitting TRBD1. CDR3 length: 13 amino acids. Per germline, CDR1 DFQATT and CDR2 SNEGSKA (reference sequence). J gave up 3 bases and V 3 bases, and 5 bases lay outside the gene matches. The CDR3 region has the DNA TGCAGTGCTAGTTCAGGGGGATACTACGAGCAGTACTTC. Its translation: CSASSGGYYEQYF.

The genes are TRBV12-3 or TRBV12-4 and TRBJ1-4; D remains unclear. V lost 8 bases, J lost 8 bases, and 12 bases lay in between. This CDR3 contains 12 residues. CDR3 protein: CASRGRQEKLFF. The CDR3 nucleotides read TGTGCCAGCCGAGGCCGCCAGGAAAAACTGTTTTTT.

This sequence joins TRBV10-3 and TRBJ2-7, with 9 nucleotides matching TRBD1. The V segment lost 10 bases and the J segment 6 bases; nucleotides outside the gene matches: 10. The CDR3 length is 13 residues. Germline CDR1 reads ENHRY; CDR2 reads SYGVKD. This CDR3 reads CATIPGQGTEQYF. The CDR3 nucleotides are TGTGCCACGATACCGGGACAGGGTACCGAGCAGTACTTC.

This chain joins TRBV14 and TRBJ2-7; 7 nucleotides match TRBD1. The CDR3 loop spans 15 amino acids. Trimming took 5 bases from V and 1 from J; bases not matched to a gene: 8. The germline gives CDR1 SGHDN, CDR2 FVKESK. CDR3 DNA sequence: TGTGCCAGCAGCGGGCCAACGGGACAGTCCTACGAGCAGTACTTC. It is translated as CASSGPTGQSYEQYF. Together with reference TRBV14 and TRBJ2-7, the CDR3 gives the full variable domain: EAGVTQFPSHSVIEKGQTVTLRCDPISGHDNLYWYRRVMGKEIKFLLHFVKESKQDESGMPNNRFLAERTGGTYSTLKVQPAELEDSGVYFCASSGPTGQSYEQYFGPGTRLTVT.

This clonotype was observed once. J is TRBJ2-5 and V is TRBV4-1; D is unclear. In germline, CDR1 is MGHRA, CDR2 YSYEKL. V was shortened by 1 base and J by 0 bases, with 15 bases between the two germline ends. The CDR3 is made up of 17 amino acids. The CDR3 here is CASSQVAQDVYQETQYF. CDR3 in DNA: TGCGCCAGCAGCCAAGTGGCTCAAGACGTTTACCAAGAGACCCAGTACTTC.

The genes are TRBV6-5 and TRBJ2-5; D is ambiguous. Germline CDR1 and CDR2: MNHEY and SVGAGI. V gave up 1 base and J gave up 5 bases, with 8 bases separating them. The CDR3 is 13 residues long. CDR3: CASSYFGLETQYF. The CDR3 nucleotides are TGTGCCAGCAGTTACTTTGGGTTGGAGACCCAGTACTTC.

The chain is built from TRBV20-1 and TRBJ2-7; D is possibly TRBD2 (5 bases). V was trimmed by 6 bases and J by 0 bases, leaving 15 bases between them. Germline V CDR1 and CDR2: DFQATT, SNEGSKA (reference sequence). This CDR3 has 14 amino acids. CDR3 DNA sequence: TGCAGTGCGAGGACTCTCTTGCTCTCCTACGAGCAGTACTTC. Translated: CSARTLLLSYEQYF.

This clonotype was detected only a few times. This CDR3 reads CSGHSVNEQFF. CDR3 DNA: TGCAGCGGGCATTCGGTCAATGAGCAGTTCTTC. The rearrangement joins TRBV29-1 to TRBJ2-1; D ambiguous. V was clipped by 7 bases and J by 6 bases, with 10 bases between them. The CDR3 totals 11 residues. Germline values: CDR1 SQVTM, CDR2 ANQGSEA.

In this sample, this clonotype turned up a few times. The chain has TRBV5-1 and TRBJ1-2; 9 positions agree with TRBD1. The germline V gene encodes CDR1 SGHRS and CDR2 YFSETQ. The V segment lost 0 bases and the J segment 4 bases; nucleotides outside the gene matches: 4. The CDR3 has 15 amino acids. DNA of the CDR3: TGCGCCAGCAGCTTGGCCCCGGGACAGGGCTATGGCTACACCTTC. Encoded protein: CASSLAPGQGYGYTF.

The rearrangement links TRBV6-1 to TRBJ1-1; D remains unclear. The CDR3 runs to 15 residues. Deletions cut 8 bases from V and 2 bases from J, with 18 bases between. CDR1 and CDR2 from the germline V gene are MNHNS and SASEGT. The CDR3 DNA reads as TGTGCCAGCCTTTCGAGCGGTAACAAAAACACTGAAGCTTTCTTT. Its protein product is CASLSSGNKNTEAFF.

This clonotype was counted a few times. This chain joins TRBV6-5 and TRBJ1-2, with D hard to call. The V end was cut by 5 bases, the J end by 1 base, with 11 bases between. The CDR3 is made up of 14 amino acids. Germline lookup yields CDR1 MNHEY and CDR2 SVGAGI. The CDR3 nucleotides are TGTGCCAGCAGTCCGCGGGTATATAACTATGGCTACACCTTC. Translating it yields CASSPRVYNYGYTF.

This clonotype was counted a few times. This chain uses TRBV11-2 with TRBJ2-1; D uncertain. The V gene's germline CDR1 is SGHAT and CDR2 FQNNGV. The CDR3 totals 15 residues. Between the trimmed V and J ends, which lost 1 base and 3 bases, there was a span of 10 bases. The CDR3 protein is CASSLVTALYNEQFF. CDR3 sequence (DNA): TGTGCCAGCAGCTTAGTCACAGCCCTCTACAATGAGCAGTTCTTC.

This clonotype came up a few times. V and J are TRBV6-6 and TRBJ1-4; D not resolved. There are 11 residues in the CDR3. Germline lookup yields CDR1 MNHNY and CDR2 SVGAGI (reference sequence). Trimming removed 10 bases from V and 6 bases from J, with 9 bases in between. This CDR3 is CATSFDEKLFF. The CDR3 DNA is TGTGCCACGTCGTTCGATGAAAAACTGTTTTTT.

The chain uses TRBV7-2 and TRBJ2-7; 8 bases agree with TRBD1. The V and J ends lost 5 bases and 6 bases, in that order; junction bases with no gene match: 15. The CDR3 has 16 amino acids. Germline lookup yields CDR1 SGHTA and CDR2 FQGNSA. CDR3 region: CASSTRTGWPSAEQYF. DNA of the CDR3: TGTGCCAGCAGCACCCGGACAGGGTGGCCTTCTGCCGAGCAGTACTTC. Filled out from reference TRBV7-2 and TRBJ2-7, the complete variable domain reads GAGVSQSPSNKVTEKGKDVELRCDPISGHTALYWYRQSLGQGLEFLIYFQGNSAPDKSGLPSDRFSAERTGGSVSTLTIQRTQQEDSAVYLCASSTRTGWPSAEQYFGPGTRLTVT.